These 21 T cell receptor beta chains originate from one sample sequenced in a study of Graves' ophthalmopathy and Graves' hyperthyroidism. Amplification targeted the TCR beta CDR3 regions, with RNA transcripts as the source material. Second-round multiplex PCR came after first-round RT-PCR with HTBI primers. TCRdb used MiXCR to reprocess the multiplex PCR reads, holding one entry per CDR3 protein. Of about 620,000 distinct CDR3 sequences listed, about 20% are singletons. The sequenced sample was peripheral blood. The receptor source for this set is a woman aged 18-29 years with stable Graves' hyperthyroidism. Some clones in this sample may be carry-over from other donors' samples.

There are many counts of this clonotype. V gene TRBV12-3 or TRBV12-4 combines with J gene TRBJ1-1, with D maybe TRBD1 (6 bases). Trimming removed 5 bases from V and 4 bases from J, with 20 bases in between. This CDR3 has 16 amino acids. The CDR3 sequence: CASSPQGGLGSTEAFF. CDR3 DNA: TGTGCCAGCAGTCCACAGGGAGGATTGGGAAGCACTGAAGCTTTCTTT.

This chain uses TRBV20-1 with TRBJ1-1, with D uncertain. Germline V CDR1 and CDR2: DFQATT, SNEGSKA (reference sequence). The CDR3 consists of 10 residues. V lost 5 bases to trimming and J lost 6 bases, with 7 bases between them. In DNA, the CDR3 is TGCAGTGCTTGGAAGTCTGAAGCTTTCTTT. Protein product: CSAWKSEAFF.

The chain carries TRBV7-9 and TRBJ1-6; D may be TRBD1 (6 bases). Trimming stripped 5 bases from V and 7 bases from J, with 18 bases between. Germline V gene sequence: CDR1 SEHNR, CDR2 FQNEAQ (reference sequence). This CDR3 is built from 16 residues. Written as DNA, the CDR3 is TGTGCCAGCAGCCTAGACAGGCTTGGGTGGAATTCACCCCTCCACTTT. Amino acid sequence: CASSLDRLGWNSPLHF.

This sequence joins TRBV7-2 and TRBJ1-2; TRBD1 agrees at 9 bases. Germline loops: CDR1 SGHTA, CDR2 FQGNSA. The trim removed 0 bases at V and 2 bases at J, leaving 7 bases unmatched. This CDR3 spans 17 amino acids. This CDR3 is CASSLAPGTGTNYGYTF. The CDR3 DNA reads TGTGCCAGCAGCTTAGCCCCCGGGACAGGGACGAACTATGGCTACACCTTC.

In this sample, this clonotype turned up many times. J is TRBJ1-2 and V is TRBV7-9; 7 bases fit TRBD1. Trimming took 6 bases from V and 1 from J; bases not matched to a gene: 5. Germline V gene sequence: CDR1 SEHNR, CDR2 FQNEAQ (reference sequence). This CDR3 is 14 amino acids long. CDR3 DNA: TGTGCCAGCAGTCCGGGACAGAATAACTATGGCTACACCTTC. The encoded protein is CASSPGQNNYGYTF.

There are many counts of this clonotype. This rearrangement joins TRBV10-3 to TRBJ1-5; 9 bases agree with TRBD1. The CDR3 extends over 16 amino acids. Germline CDR1 ENHRY, CDR2 SYGVKD. J was trimmed by 1 base and V by 10 bases; bases with no gene match: 11. This chain's CDR3 is CATGQGLWTSNQPQHF. In DNA, the CDR3 is TGTGCCACCGGACAGGGGTTGTGGACGAGCAATCAGCCCCAGCATTTT.

This chain connects TRBV20-1 to TRBJ2-2, with 12 bases fitting TRBD1. This CDR3 is 15 amino acids long. Germline V lookup: CDR1 DFQATT, CDR2 SNEGSKA (reference sequence). The J segment lost 7 bases and the V segment lost 5 bases, leaving 8 bases of the junction unmatched. The CDR3 is CSALAGTGGGGELFF. CDR3 DNA: TGCAGTGCTTTAGCCGGGACAGGGGGCGGCGGGGAGCTGTTTTTT.

This clonotype has only a few counts. The germline gene is not matched at one end of the junction; a read error may be the cause. The chain uses TRBV11-1 and TRBJ2-4; D is ambiguous. Germline V gives CDR1 SGHAT, CDR2 FQDESV (reference sequence). The CDR3 has 18 residues. The chain's CDR3 is CASSPQGGPEFALNIKYF. CDR3 DNA sequence: TGTGCCAGCAGCCCCCAAGGTGGTCCAGAATTCGCCCTAAACATTAAGTACTTC. The whole variable domain, remainder taken from reference TRBV11-1 and TRBJ2-4, is EAEVAQSPRYKITEKSQAVAFWCDPISGHATLYWYRQILGQGPELLVQFQDESVVDDSQLPKDRFSAERLKGVDSTLKIQPAELGDSAMYLCASSPQGGPEFALNIKYFGAGTRLSVL.

This clonotype was counted many times. This chain links TRBV7-2 with TRBJ2-5; TRBD1 or TRBD2 may be the D gene (6 bases each). Trimming took 2 bases from V and 1 from J, leaving 11 bases between them. Germline V gene lookup returns CDR1 SGHTA and CDR2 FQGNSA. The CDR3 totals 15 residues. The CDR3 loop is CASSLSRGRQETQYF. Here the CDR3 DNA reads TGTGCCAGCAGCTTATCCCGGGGGCGCCAAGAGACCCAGTACTTC.

This clonotype was seen a handful of times. This chain connects TRBV12-3 or TRBV12-4 to TRBJ2-7, with 8 bases that match TRBD1. This CDR3 has 13 amino acids. J was trimmed by 6 bases and V by 6 bases; bases with no gene match: 7. DNA for the CDR3: TGTGCCAGCAGCCTACAACAGGGGGGCGAGCAGTACTTC. It yields the protein CASSLQQGGEQYF.

The chain recombines TRBV27 with TRBJ1-6, with D uncertain. The CDR3 totals 14 residues. The V and J ends lost 6 bases and 3 bases respectively, with 9 bases between them. CDR1 and CDR2 (germline): MNHEY, SMNVEV (reference sequence). CDR3 region: CASRVDSYNSPLHF. The CDR3 bases are TGTGCCAGCAGGGTAGATAGCTATAATTCACCCCTCCACTTT.

Turning to this clonotype: A read error may explain this, as a much larger clone is one base away. The chain recombines TRBV5-6 with TRBJ2-7, with a possible D match to TRBD1 (6 bases). Per germline, CDR1 SGHDT and CDR2 YYEEEE. The CDR3 spans 13 residues. The CDR3 protein is CASSLTGPSEQDF. CDR3 nucleotide sequence: TGTGCCAGCAGCTTGACAGGGCCAAGCGAGCAGGACTTC.

This clonotype was found many times. A junction end diverges from the germline sequence, so it may reflect a read error. The rearrangement links TRBV4-1 to TRBJ2-5; TRBD2 agrees at 12 bases. The CDR3 covers 15 residues. From germline, CDR1 is MGHRA and CDR2 YSYEKL. CDR3 DNA: TGCGCCGGCAGCCAAGCGACTAGCGGGGGAAAGACCCAGTACTTC. The encoded protein is CAGSQATSGGKTQYF.

The gene calls are TRBV28 and TRBJ1-6; TRBD1 agrees at 7 bases. The CDR3 totals 13 residues. The germline V gene has CDR1 MDHEN and CDR2 SYDVKM. Trimming removed 7 bases from V and 7 bases from J; junction bases left unmatched: 4. The CDR3 sequence: CASTDRVNSPLHF. As DNA, the CDR3 is TGTGCCAGCACAGACAGGGTAAATTCACCCCTCCACTTT. Full variable domain (rest looked up from reference TRBV28 and TRBJ1-6): DVKVTQSSRYLVKRTGEKVFLECVQDMDHENMFWYRQDPGLGLRLIYFSYDVKMKEKGDIPEGYSVSREKKERFSLILESASTNQTSMYLCASTDRVNSPLHFGNGTRLTVT.

The V gene is TRBV19, the J gene TRBJ1-1, with D unclear. CDR1 and CDR2 from the germline V gene are LNHDA and SQIVND (reference sequence). The V end lost 8 bases, the J end lost 1 base, and 11 bases lay between the germline ends. This CDR3 contains 13 residues. The CDR3 nucleotides are TGTGCCAGTGGGAGGCGGGCGAACACTGAAGCTTTCTTT. Protein: CASGRRANTEAFF.

In its sample, this clonotype was seen many times. The chain carries TRBV7-9 and TRBJ1-2; 7 nucleotides match TRBD1. This CDR3 spans 14 amino acids. Trimming took 5 bases from V and 8 from J; bases not matched to a gene: 11. Germline V lookup: CDR1 SEHNR, CDR2 FQNEAQ (reference sequence). CDR3 in DNA: TGTGCCAGCAGCATCCTCTGGACAGGACTCGGCTACACCTTC. As protein: CASSILWTGLGYTF.

The chain combines TRBV4-2 with TRBJ2-2, with 9 nucleotides matching TRBD2. This CDR3 has 17 amino acids. J was trimmed by 9 bases and V by 0 bases; bases with no gene match: 11. Germline CDR1 LGHNA, CDR2 YNFKEQ. The CDR3 is CASSQDPLSGGPRELFF. CDR3 sequence (DNA): TGTGCCAGCAGCCAAGACCCTCTTAGCGGGGGTCCCCGGGAGCTGTTTTTT.

Ten or more counts support this clonotype. The V gene is TRBV7-8, the J gene TRBJ1-2; possibly TRBD1 for D (5 bases). Germline V gives CDR1 SGHVS, CDR2 FQNEAQ. The CDR3 extends over 14 amino acids. Trimming stripped 2 bases from V and 7 bases from J, with 14 bases between. CDR3 sequence: CASSLNAVGGGYTF. Written as DNA, the CDR3 is TGTGCCAGCAGCTTAAACGCGGTGGGGGGTGGCTACACCTTC. Drawing the rest from reference TRBV7-8 and TRBJ1-2, the complete variable domain is GAGVSQSPRYKVAKRGQDVALRCDPISGHVSLFWYQQALGQGPEFLTYFQNEAQLDKSGLPSDRFFAERPEGSVSTLKIQRTQQEDSAVYLCASSLNAVGGGYTFGSGTRLTVV.

This clonotype was seen at least ten times. This chain joins TRBV20-1 and TRBJ1-3; no definite D call. Deletions cut 0 bases from V and 0 bases from J, with 15 bases between. Germline V gene sequence: CDR1 DFQATT, CDR2 SNEGSKA (reference sequence). This CDR3 spans 17 amino acids. Written as DNA, the CDR3 is TGCAGTGCTAGAGATCAGTTCACAGCAGGCTCTGGAAACACCATATATTTT. This codes for CSARDQFTAGSGNTIYF.

This clonotype showed up many times. The chain recombines TRBV6-5 with TRBJ2-2; tentative D call: TRBD1 (6 bases). V was shortened by 4 bases and J by 6 bases, with 18 bases between the two germline ends. The germline gives CDR1 MNHEY, CDR2 SVGAGI. This CDR3 spans 16 amino acids. The CDR3 coding sequence is TGTGCCAGCAGTTCCTCCTTGGACAGACTTCCCGGGGAGCTGTTTTTT. Residues: CASSSSLDRLPGELFF.

This clonotype has a handful of counts. The DNA for the CDR3 is TGCGCCAGCAGCCAAGAGGGGACAACTAACTATGGCTACACCTTC. This translates into CASSQEGTTNYGYTF. The chain has TRBV4-1 and TRBJ1-2; D might be TRBD1 (6 bases). CDR3 length: 15 amino acids. Trimming removed 0 bases at V and 0 bases at J, with 8 bases between. CDR1 is MGHRA and CDR2 is YSYEKL in the germline V gene.